The entry that follows covers one T cell receptor beta chain sequence. The specificity of this receptor is unknown. Per-base qualities were not stored, and no clone one base away is much larger. Donors were patients with melanoma. These data come from a study of CD4+ T cells in melanoma (dated by TCRdb to 2021 to 2024). Regarding the study in general: Neoantigen-specific CD4+ T cells in human melanoma were investigated in the study. What the work shows at the level of the full study, not this receptor alone: Neoantigen-specific CD4+ T cells in melanoma were reported to show diverse differentiation states. The report described a correlation between neoantigen-specific CD4+ T cells and the function of CD8+ T cells, macrophages and B cells.

The library was obtained by the immunoSEQ multiplex PCR assay. Entries here come from immuneACCESS through TCRdb and include only in-frame sequences with V and J called. Some clones fail to appear in such tables; in the studies checked, an unresolved V gene covers under half of the shortfall, and the cause of the remainder is unknown. This sample holds about 140,000 clones; about 93% were observed only once. The ten largest clones take up over 1.5% of the sample. Germline trimming: 5 bases from V, 1 base from J; junction bases outside gene matches: 5. The germline V gene yields KGHSH for CDR1 and LQKENI for CDR2. Inclusive of the bounding cysteine and phenylalanine, the CDR3 is 16 residues long. Just CDR3 DNA is preserved here, 48 bases in frame from base 1.

The chain couples TRBV18 to TRBJ2-1, with 10 central nucleotides matching TRBD1. The source is a human donor with melanoma. Here the CDR3 is given as CASSTRTGGSYNEQFF. The base sequence is TGTGCCAGCTCAACTCGGACAGGGGGGTCCTACAATGAGCAGTTCTTC.